These 11 T cell receptor beta chains originate from one sample sequenced in a study of T cell responses to AZD1222 COVID-19 vaccine. Libraries were prepared by immunoSEQ multiplex PCR; TCRdb keeps only in-frame clonotypes and omits some of them. The repertoire includes roughly 80,000 clones, about nine tenths of them detected once, and about 3.5% sits in the top ten. The sample in question was peripheral blood, obtained 28 days after the second AZD1222 dose. All receptors derive from an adult who received the AZD1222 COVID-19 vaccine.

The gene calls are TRBV4-3 and TRBJ2-1; 10 bases line up with TRBD2. The CDR3 is made up of 21 amino acids. V trimming: 0 bases; J trimming: 3 bases; junction bases outside the gene matches: 17. Germline CDR1 is LGHNA and CDR2 is YSLEER. As DNA, the CDR3 is TGCGCCAGCAGCCAAGAAGGGAATGTAGGGCGGGCTAGCGGGAGCTACAATGAGCAGTTCTTC. Its protein product is CASSQEGNVGRASGSYNEQFF.

The chain recombines TRBV9 with TRBJ1-2, with no clear D. The CDR3 extends over 14 amino acids. CDR1 is SGDLS, CDR2 YYNGEE, per germline. V was clipped by 3 bases and J by 0 bases, with 9 bases between them. The CDR3 reads CASSATTANYGYTF. The CDR3 DNA reads as TGTGCCAGCAGCGCGACGACCGCTAACTATGGCTACACCTTC.

The rearrangement uses TRBV29-1 and TRBJ1-1, with 9 bases aligning to TRBD1. CDR3 length equals 14 residues. With 7 bases clipped from V and 5 bases from J, the junction kept 11 bases outside the gene matches. CDR1 and CDR2 (germline): SQVTM, ANQGSEA. CDR3 residues: CSGEQGASGTEAFF. The CDR3 DNA follows: TGCAGCGGAGAACAGGGGGCCTCCGGAACTGAAGCTTTCTTT.

V and J are TRBV4-2 and TRBJ1-2, with TRBD1 as a possible D gene (6 bases). V lost 3 bases, J lost 4 bases, and 15 bases lay in between. The CDR3 has 15 amino acids. CDR1 and CDR2 (germline): LGHNA, YNFKEQ. As DNA, the CDR3 is TGTGCCAGCAGCCAGGAGACAGGAGGACTCTATGGCTACACCTTC. Translating it yields CASSQETGGLYGYTF.

This clone has just one count. CDR3 sequence reads: CASSLEYRTGSWGSNQPQHF. The CDR3 DNA reads TGTGCCAGCAGCCTTGAATATAGGACAGGGTCGTGGGGTAGCAATCAGCCCCAGCATTTT. V gene TRBV7-8 combines with J gene TRBJ1-5; 8 bases line up with TRBD1. With 5 bases clipped from V and 0 bases from J, the junction kept 18 bases outside the gene matches. The germline gives CDR1 SGHVS, CDR2 FQNEAQ. The CDR3 extends over 20 amino acids.

This chain links TRBV10-3 with TRBJ2-7, with 9 positions matching TRBD1. The CDR3 is made up of 14 amino acids. Trimming took 7 bases from V and 3 from J; bases not matched to a gene: 7. Germline CDR1 reads ENHRY; CDR2 reads SYGVKD. CDR3 coding DNA: TGTGCCATCAAGGAGGGACAGGGTAGCTACGAGCAGTACTTC. This sequence encodes CAIKEGQGSYEQYF.

The rearrangement links TRBV12-3 or TRBV12-4 to TRBJ1-1; tentative D call: TRBD1 (5 bases). This CDR3 region has 13 residues. Trimming removed 3 bases from V and 4 bases from J, with 9 bases in between. The CDR3 loop reads CASSFFGATEAFF. As DNA, the CDR3 is TGTGCCAGCAGTTTTTTTGGGGCCACTGAAGCTTTCTTT.

The chain uses TRBV5-4 and TRBJ1-4, with D unresolved. This CDR3 is built from 13 residues. Germline CDR1 reads SGHNT; CDR2 reads YYREEE (reference sequence). V was cut by 4 bases and J by 3 bases, with 7 bases left in between. The CDR3 loop reads CASSAGPNEKLFF. Written as DNA, the CDR3 is TGTGCCAGCAGCGCGGGCCCTAATGAAAAACTGTTTTTT.

This clone was seen just once. V is TRBV10-3 and J is TRBJ2-1; 7 bases map to TRBD2. This CDR3 region has 13 residues. Trimming at V came to 11 bases and at J to 8 bases, leaving 12 bases not matched to a gene. Per germline, CDR1 ENHRY and CDR2 SYGVKD. CDR3 sequence (DNA): TGTGCCGTACGGACTAGTTTGTTCGATGAGCAGTTCTTC. It is translated as CAVRTSLFDEQFF.

CDR3 in DNA: TGTGCCAGCTCACCACAGGGCGGGGAGACCCAGTACTTC. This sequence encodes CASSPQGGETQYF. The V call is TRBV18, the J call TRBJ2-5, with D maybe TRBD2 (5 bases). This CDR3 is built from 13 residues. The V end lost 1 base, the J end lost 5 bases, and 8 bases lay between the germline ends. CDR1 and CDR2 from the germline V gene are KGHSH and LQKENI.

The V call is TRBV3-1 (or the pseudogene TRBV3-2), the J call TRBJ1-2; the D gene is possibly TRBD1 (5 bases). Per the germline V gene, CDR1 is LGHDT and CDR2 is YNNKEL (reference sequence). The length of the CDR3 is 14 residues. V lost 3 bases and J 9 bases, leaving 17 bases between the germline ends. This chain's CDR3 is CASSQGSGTPRYTF. The CDR3 DNA reads as TGTGCCAGCAGCCAGGGATCCGGGACCCCGCGCTACACCTTC.